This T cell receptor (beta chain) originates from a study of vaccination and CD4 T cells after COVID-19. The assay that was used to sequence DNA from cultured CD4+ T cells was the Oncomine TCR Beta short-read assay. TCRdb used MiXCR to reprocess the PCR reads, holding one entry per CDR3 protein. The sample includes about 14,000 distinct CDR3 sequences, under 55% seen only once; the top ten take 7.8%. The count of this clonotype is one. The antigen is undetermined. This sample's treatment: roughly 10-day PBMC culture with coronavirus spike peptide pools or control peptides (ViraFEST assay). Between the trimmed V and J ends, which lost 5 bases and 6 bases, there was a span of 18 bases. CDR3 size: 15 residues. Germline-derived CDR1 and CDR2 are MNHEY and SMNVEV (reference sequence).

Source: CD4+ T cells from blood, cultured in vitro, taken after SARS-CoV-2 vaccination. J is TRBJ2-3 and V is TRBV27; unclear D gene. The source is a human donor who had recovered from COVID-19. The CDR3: CASSMVAHPTDTQYF. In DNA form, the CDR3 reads TGTGCCAGCAGTATGGTGGCGCACCCCACGGATACGCAGTATTTT.